This TCR beta chain is drawn from a study of post-analysis software for immune sequencing data. Study at large: Courses of disease covered relapsing-remitting, secondary progressive and progressive-relapsing multiple sclerosis.

Unique-molecular-identifier-tagged TCR beta cDNA libraries were used. Once 1 to 10 million T cells were used, some 500,000 cDNA molecules resulted. TCRdb used MiXCR to reprocess the PCR reads, holding one entry per CDR3 protein. The sample holds about 820,000 distinct CDR3 sequences, approximately 57% seen once. As concerns this clonotype: Its target is not known.

The study, taken as a whole, reports: In patients, TRBV5-6, TRBV5-1 and TRBV20-1 belonged to roughly five TRBV segments found more frequently than in controls. Compared with controls, patients showed significantly lower normalized Chao1 diversity. Co-batched samples clustered tightly together by F measure.

CDR3 length: 15 amino acids. V dropped 3 bases and J dropped 8 bases, with 20 bases sitting between them. Germline lookup yields CDR1 SQVTM and CDR2 ANQGSEA. This TCR came from a girl between 10 and 17 years old with multiple sclerosis. Material: blood. The V and J genes are TRBV29-1 and TRBJ2-1; D could derive from TRBD1 or TRBD2 (7 bases each). CDR3 region: CSVDGGQGGADEQFF. The CDR3 DNA is TGCAGCGTTGATGGGGGCCAGGGGGGGGCGGATGAGCAGTTCTTC.